The sequence of this T cell receptor (beta chain) was determined in a study of HIV-infected children after antiretroviral therapy interruption. RNA-based 3' RACE libraries used unique molecular identifiers. MiXCR, applied by TCRdb to the 3' RACE reads, yields one record per CDR3 protein. The sample shows approximately 95,000 distinct CDR3 sequences, approximately 6.9% of them seen only once. V was pared by 3 bases and J by 14 bases, with 14 bases between. CDR3 length equals 13 residues. This clonotype was seen ten or more times. Indicated treatment: PENTA 11 planned treatment interruption arm or continuous ART arm.

Sequencing used CD45RA+ CD4+ T cells from PBMCs, pooled from several time points, obtained from a donor given antiretroviral therapy, either interrupted or continuous. As for subset: naive CD4+ CD45RA+ CD45RO- T cells. The TCR originated in a pool of human donors with HIV. The V gene is TRBV12-3 or TRBV12-4, the J gene TRBJ1-6, with D unclear. Here the CDR3 reads CASSLSDTRALHF. As DNA, the CDR3 is TGTGCCAGCAGTTTGAGCGACACCCGAGCCCTCCACTTT.